These 9 T cell receptor beta chains originate from one sample sequenced in a study of technical replicates of blood from several donors. Some clones are missing from TCRdb's copy, which holds only in-frame ones; the method was immunoSEQ multiplex PCR. The sample lists about 78,000 clones; approximately 93% were seen once. Source material: T cells isolated from PBMCs. These receptors were taken from a human donor in good health.

This chain uses TRBV5-6 with TRBJ2-1, with 8 bases that match TRBD2. This CDR3 has 15 residues. Trimming cost V 5 bases and J 0 bases; bases outside gene matches: 4. Germline values: CDR1 SGHDT, CDR2 YYEEEE. CDR3 bases: TGTGCCAGCAGGTGGGGGACTAGCTCCTACAATGAGCAGTTCTTC. Amino acids: CASRWGTSSYNEQFF.

The chain combines TRBV6-4 with TRBJ1-1; D not certain. CDR3 size: 13 residues. Germline-derived CDR1 and CDR2 are MRHNA and SNTAGT. V lost 4 bases and J 9 bases, leaving 15 bases between the germline ends. The CDR3 DNA reads TGTGCCAGCAGTGTCGAGTCGGGAGACCAAGCTTTCTTT. Protein product: CASSVESGDQAFF.

The CDR3 is CASSLYPGRNTEAFF. CDR3 bases: TGTGCCAGCAGCTTATACCCGGGTAGGAACACTGAAGCTTTCTTT. V gene TRBV7-2 combines with J gene TRBJ1-1; D uncertain. Trimming cost V 2 bases and J 1 base, with 11 bases left between them. CDR1 is SGHTA, CDR2 FQGNSA, per germline. This CDR3 comprises 15 residues. Together with reference TRBV7-2 and TRBJ1-1, the CDR3 gives the full variable domain: GAGVSQSPSNKVTEKGKDVELRCDPISGHTALYWYRQSLGQGLEFLIYFQGNSAPDKSGLPSDRFSAERTGGSVSTLTIQRTQQEDSAVYLCASSLYPGRNTEAFFGQGTRLTVV.

V usage is TRBV9 and J usage is TRBJ2-7; 10 bases line up with TRBD2. The CDR3 loop spans 13 amino acids. Germline V gives CDR1 SGDLS, CDR2 YYNGEE. V trimming: 4 bases; J trimming: 2 bases; junction bases outside the gene matches: 0. Here the CDR3 DNA reads TGTGCCAGCAGCACTAGCGGGACCTACGAGCAGTACTTC. Amino acid sequence: CASSTSGTYEQYF.

The chain couples TRBV5-1 to TRBJ2-1, with 10 positions matching TRBD1. This CDR3 contains 15 residues. V dropped 4 bases and J dropped 6; count of bases not matched to a gene: 7. Per germline, CDR1 SGHRS and CDR2 YFSETQ. CDR3: CASSIDRGRINEQFF. As DNA, the CDR3 is TGCGCCAGCAGCATAGACAGGGGGCGCATCAATGAGCAGTTCTTC.

The V and J genes are TRBV10-3 and TRBJ2-7, with 10 bases lining up with TRBD2. The CDR3 covers 17 residues. Looked up from germline, CDR1 is ENHRY and CDR2 is SYGVKD. The V gene end was trimmed by 0 bases and the J gene end by 1 base; junction bases not matched to a gene: 6. CDR3 residues: CAISESTSGVVSYEQYF. The CDR3 DNA sequence: TGTGCCATCAGTGAGTCTACTAGCGGGGTAGTTTCCTACGAGCAGTACTTC.

The chain couples TRBV5-1 to TRBJ2-7; D is perhaps TRBD1 (5 bases). Germline lookup yields CDR1 SGHRS and CDR2 YFSETQ. The CDR3 has 14 amino acids. The V and J ends lost 7 bases and 1 base respectively, with 15 bases between them. The CDR3 region is CASSLQVGSYEQYF. The CDR3 nucleotides are TGCGCCAGCTCCCTACAGGTTGGTTCCTACGAGCAGTACTTC. The entire variable domain, with the rest obtained from reference TRBV5-1 and TRBJ2-7, is as follows: KAGVTQTPRYLIKTRGQQVTLSCSPISGHRSVSWYQQTPGQGLQFLFEYFSETQRNKGNFPGRFSGRQFSNSRSEMNVSTLELGDSALYLCASSLQVGSYEQYFGPGTRLTVT.

The rearrangement uses TRBV18 and TRBJ2-7; maybe TRBD2 (6 bases). The V and J ends lost 4 bases and 3 bases respectively, with 10 bases between them. The CDR3 consists of 13 residues. CDR1 and CDR2 from the germline V gene are KGHSH and LQKENI. The CDR3 loop is CASSRDSYYEQYF. The CDR3 DNA sequence: TGTGCCAGCTCACGGGACTCATACTACGAGCAGTACTTC.

This chain links TRBV19 with TRBJ1-4; maybe TRBD1 (6 bases). V lost 4 bases and J lost 4, with 10 bases in between. Germline loops: CDR1 LNHDA, CDR2 SQIVND (reference sequence). There are 14 residues in the CDR3. CDR3 in DNA: TGTGCCAGTAGTAATTACAGGGATAATGAAAAACTGTTTTTT. Residues: CASSNYRDNEKLFF.